This TCR beta chain emerged from a study of CD8 T cells in ankylosing spondylitis. The CDR3 consists of 18 residues. CDR1 is SGDLS and CDR2 is YYNGEE in the germline V gene. V trimming: 8 bases; J trimming: 4 bases; junction bases outside the gene matches: 19. Regarding the study as a whole: Clones tied to disease were said to be significantly enriched in matched ankylosing spondylitis synovial fluid. Among TCR beta sequences, a motif of several highly homologous variants appeared characteristic of ankylosing spondylitis blood.

As concerns this clonotype: Its antigen is currently unknown.

Quantitative 5'-RACE with molecular barcodes produced the TCR beta libraries. TCRdb re-called the 5' RACE reads with MiXCR, one entry per CDR3 protein. The data show about 540,000 distinct CDR3 sequences, roughly 13% seen once. The specimen was blood, either unsorted or a sorted T cell fraction (not recorded which). The chain recombines TRBV9 with TRBJ2-7; 12 positions match TRBD1. This TCR derives from a male donor with ankylosing spondylitis. The CDR3 loop reads CASGMGQGAYLHPYEQYF. Here the CDR3 DNA reads TGTGCCAGTGGGATGGGACAGGGGGCCTACCTTCATCCTTACGAGCAGTACTTC.